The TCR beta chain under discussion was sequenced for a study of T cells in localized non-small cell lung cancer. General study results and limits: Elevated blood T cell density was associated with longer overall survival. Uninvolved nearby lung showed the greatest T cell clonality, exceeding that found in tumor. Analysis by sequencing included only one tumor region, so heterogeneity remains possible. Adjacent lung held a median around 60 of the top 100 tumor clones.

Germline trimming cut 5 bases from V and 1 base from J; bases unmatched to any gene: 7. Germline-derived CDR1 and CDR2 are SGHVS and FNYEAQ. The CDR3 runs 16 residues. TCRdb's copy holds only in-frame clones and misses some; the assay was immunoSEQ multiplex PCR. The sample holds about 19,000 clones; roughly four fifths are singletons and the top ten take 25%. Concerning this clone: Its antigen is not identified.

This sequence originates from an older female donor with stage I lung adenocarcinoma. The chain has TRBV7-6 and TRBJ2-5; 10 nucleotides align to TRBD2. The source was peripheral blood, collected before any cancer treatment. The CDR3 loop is CASSTRLAGPQETQYF. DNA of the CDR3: TGTGCCAGCAGCACTCGACTAGCGGGTCCCCAAGAGACCCAGTACTTC.